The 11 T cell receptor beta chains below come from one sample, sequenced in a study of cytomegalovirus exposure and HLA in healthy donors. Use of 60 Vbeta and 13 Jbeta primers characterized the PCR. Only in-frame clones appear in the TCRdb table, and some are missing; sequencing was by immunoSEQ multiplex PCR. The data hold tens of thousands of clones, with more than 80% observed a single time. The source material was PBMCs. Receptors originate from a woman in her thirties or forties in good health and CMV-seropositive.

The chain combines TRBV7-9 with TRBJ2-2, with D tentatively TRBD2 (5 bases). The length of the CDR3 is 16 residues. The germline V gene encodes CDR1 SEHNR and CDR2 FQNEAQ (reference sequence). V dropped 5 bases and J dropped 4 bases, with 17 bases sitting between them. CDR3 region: CASSLAMRASTGELFF. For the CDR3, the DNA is TGTGCCAGCAGCCTGGCTATGAGGGCGAGCACCGGGGAGCTGTTTTTT.

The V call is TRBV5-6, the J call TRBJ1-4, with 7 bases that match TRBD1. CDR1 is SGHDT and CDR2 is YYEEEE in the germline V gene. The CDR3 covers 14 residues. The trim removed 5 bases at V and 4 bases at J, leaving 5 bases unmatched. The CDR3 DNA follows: TGTGCCAGCAGTACCGGGACAGTTAATGAAAAACTGTTTTTT. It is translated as CASSTGTVNEKLFF.

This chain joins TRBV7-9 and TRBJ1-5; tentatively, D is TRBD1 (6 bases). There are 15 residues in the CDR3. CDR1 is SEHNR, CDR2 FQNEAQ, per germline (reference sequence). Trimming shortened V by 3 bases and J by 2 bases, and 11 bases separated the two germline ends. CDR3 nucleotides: TGTGCCAGCAGCTTTTCTTCAGGGGGCAATCAGCCCCAGCATTTT. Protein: CASSFSSGGNQPQHF.

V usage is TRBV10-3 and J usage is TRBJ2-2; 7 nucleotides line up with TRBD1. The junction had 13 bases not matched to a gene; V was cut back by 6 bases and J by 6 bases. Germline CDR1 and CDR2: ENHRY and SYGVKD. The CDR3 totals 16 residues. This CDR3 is CAISDPGQLFPGELFF. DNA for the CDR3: TGTGCCATCAGCGACCCGGGACAGCTCTTCCCCGGGGAGCTGTTTTTT.

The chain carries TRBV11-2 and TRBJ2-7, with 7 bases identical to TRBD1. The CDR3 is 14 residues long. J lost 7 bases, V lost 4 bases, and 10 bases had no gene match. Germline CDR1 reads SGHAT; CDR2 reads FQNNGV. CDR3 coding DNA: TGTGCCAGCAGCTCACAGACAGGGTACTTTGAGCAGTACTTC. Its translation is CASSSQTGYFEQYF.

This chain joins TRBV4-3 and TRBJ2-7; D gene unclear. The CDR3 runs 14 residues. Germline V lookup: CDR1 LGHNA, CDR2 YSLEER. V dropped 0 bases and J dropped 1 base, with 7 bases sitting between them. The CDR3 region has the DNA TGCGCCAGCAGCCAAGACGACTTTTCCTACGAGCAGTACTTC. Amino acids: CASSQDDFSYEQYF.

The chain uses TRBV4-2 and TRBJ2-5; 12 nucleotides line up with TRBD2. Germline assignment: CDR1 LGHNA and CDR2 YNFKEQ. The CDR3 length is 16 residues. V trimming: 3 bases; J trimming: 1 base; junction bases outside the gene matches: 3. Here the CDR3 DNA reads TGTGCCAGCAGCCAGAGGACTAGCGGGGTCCAAGAGACCCAGTACTTC. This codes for CASSQRTSGVQETQYF.

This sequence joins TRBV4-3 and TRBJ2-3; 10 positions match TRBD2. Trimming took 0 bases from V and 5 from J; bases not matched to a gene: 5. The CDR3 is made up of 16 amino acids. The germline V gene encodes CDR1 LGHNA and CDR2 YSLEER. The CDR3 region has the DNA TGCGCCAGCAGCCAAGATAGCAGCGGGGGGGTAGATACGCAGTATTTT. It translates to CASSQDSSGGVDTQYF.

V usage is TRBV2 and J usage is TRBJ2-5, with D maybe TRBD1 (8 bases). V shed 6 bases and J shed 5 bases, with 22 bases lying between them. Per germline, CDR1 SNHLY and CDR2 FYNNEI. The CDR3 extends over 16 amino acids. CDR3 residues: CASREFYRGGRETQYF. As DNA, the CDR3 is TGTGCCAGCAGGGAATTCTACAGGGGGGGGAGGGAGACCCAGTACTTC.

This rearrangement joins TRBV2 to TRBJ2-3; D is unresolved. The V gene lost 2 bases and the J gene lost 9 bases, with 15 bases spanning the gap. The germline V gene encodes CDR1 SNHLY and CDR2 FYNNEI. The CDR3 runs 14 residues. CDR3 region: CASSESIAGVTQYF. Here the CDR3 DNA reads TGTGCCAGCAGTGAATCGATTGCAGGTGTAACGCAGTATTTT.

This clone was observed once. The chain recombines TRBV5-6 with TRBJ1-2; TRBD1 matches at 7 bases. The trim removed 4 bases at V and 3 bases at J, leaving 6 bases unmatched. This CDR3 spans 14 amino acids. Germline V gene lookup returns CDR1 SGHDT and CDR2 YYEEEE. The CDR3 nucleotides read TGTGCCAGCAGCGTAACAGGGGTTGACTATGGCTACACCTTC. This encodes CASSVTGVDYGYTF.